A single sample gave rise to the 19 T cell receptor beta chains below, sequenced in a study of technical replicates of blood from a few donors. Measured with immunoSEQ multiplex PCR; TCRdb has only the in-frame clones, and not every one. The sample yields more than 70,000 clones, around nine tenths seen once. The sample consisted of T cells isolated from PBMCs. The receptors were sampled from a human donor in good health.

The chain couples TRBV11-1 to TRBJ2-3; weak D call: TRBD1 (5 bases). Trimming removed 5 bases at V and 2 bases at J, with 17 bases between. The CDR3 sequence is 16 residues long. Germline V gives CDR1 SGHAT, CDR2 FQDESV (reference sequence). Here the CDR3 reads CASSRQEPGSTDTQYF. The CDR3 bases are TGTGCCAGCAGCCGTCAAGAGCCAGGGTCCACAGATACGCAGTATTTT.

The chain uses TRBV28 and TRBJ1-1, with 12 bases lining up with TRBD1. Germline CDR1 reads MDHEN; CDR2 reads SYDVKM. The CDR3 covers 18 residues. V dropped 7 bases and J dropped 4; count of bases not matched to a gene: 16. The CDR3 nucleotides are TGTGCCAGCACCTCAACTGAACCGGGACAGGGGGCATTCACTGAAGCTTTCTTT. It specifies CASTSTEPGQGAFTEAFF.

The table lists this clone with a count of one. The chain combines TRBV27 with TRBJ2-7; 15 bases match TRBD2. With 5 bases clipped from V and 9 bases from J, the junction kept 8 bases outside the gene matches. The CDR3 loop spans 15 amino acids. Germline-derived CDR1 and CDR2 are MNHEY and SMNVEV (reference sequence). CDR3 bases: TGTGCCAGCAGTGACCAGGGACTAGCGGGAGGATGGCAGTACTTC. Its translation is CASSDQGLAGGWQYF.

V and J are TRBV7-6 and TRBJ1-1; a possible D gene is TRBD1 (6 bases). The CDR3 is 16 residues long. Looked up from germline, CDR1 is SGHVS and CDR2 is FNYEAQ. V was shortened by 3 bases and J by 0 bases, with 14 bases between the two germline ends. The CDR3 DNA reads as TGTGCCAGCAGCTTTCTCCCACAGGGTTTGAACACTGAAGCTTTCTTT. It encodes CASSFLPQGLNTEAFF.

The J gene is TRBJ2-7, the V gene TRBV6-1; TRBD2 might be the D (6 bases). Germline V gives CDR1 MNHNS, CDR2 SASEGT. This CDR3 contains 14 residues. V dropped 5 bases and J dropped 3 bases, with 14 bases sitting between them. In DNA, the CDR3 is TGTGCCAGCAGTTTTGGAGGGAGCTTCTACGAGCAGTACTTC. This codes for CASSFGGSFYEQYF.

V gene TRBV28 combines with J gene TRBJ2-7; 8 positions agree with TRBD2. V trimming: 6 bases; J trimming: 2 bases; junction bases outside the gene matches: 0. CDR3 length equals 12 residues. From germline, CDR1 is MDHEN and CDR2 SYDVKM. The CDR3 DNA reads TGTGCCAGCAGGGGACTAGCCTACGAGCAGTACTTC. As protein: CASRGLAYEQYF.

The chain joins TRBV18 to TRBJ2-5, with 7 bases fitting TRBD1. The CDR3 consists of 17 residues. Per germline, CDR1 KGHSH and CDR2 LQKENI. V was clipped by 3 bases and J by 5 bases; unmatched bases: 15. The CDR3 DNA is TGTGCCAGCTCACCTTTCCCGGGACAGAATATATACGAGACCCAGTACTTC. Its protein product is CASSPFPGQNIYETQYF.

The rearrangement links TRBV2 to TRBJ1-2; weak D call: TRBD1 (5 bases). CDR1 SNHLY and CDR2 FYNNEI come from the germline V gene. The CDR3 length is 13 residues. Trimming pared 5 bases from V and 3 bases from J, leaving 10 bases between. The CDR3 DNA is TGTGCCAGCAGTACCAGGGCGGACTATGGCTACACCTTC. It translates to CASSTRADYGYTF.

The CDR3 is CASSLTGAVEQYF. In DNA form, the CDR3 reads TGTGCCAGCAGCTTGACAGGGGCAGTCGAGCAGTACTTC. The rearrangement links TRBV11-2 to TRBJ2-7; 8 bases line up with TRBD1. Trimming at V came to 3 bases and at J to 6 bases, leaving 4 bases not matched to a gene. CDR3 size: 13 residues. CDR1 SGHAT and CDR2 FQNNGV come from the germline V gene.

The CDR3 loop reads CASRGQFYGYTF. The DNA for the CDR3 is TGTGCCAGCCGGGGACAGTTCTATGGCTACACCTTC. The J gene is TRBJ1-2, the V gene TRBV2; TRBD1 matches at 7 bases. Germline trimming cut 8 bases from V and 4 bases from J; bases unmatched to any gene: 4. The CDR3 has 12 amino acids. The germline CDR1 and CDR2 sequences are SNHLY and FYNNEI.

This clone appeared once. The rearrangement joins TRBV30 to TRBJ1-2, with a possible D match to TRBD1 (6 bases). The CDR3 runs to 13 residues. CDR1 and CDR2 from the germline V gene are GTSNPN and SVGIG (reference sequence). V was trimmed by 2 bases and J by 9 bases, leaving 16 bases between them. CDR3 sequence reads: CAWSTDRRMSYTF. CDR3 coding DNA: TGTGCCTGGAGTACCGACAGGCGGATGAGCTACACCTTC.

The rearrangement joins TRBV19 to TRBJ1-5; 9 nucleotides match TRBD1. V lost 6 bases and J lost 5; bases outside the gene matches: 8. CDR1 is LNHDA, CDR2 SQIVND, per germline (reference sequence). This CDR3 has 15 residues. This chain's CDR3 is CASRDRGMIYQPQHF. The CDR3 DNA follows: TGTGCCAGTAGGGACAGGGGAATGATTTATCAGCCCCAGCATTTT.

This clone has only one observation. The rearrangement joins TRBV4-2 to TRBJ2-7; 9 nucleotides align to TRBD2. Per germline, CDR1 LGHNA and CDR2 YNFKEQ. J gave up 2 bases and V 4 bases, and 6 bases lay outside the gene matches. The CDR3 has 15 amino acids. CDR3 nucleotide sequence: TGTGCCAGCAGCCCGTCGAGCGGGGGGACCTACGAGCAGTACTTC. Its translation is CASSPSSGGTYEQYF.

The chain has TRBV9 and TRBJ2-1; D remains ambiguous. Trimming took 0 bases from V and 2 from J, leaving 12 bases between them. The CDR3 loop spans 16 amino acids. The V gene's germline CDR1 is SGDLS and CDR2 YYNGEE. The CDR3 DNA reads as TGTGCCAGCAGCGTAGCTGGAACAGTTGCCTACAATGAGCAGTTCTTC. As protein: CASSVAGTVAYNEQFF.

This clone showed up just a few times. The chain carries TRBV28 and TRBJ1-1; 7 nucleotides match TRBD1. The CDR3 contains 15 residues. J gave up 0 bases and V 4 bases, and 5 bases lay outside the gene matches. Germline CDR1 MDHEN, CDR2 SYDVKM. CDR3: CASSSIGQVNTEAFF. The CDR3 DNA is TGTGCCAGCAGTTCCATAGGACAGGTGAACACTGAAGCTTTCTTT.

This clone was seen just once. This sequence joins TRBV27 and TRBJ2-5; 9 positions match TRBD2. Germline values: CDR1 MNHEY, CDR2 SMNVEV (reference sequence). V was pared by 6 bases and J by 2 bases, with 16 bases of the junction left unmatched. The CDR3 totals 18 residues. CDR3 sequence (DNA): TGTGCCAGCAGCCCCTGGGGCGGGGGGGCGAAGTCACAAGAGACCCAGTACTTC. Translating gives CASSPWGGGAKSQETQYF.

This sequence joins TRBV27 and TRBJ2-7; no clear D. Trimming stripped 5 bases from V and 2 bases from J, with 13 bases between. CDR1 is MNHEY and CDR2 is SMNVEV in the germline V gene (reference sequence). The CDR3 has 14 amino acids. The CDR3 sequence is CASSPQLMAYEQYF. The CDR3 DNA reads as TGTGCCAGCAGTCCGCAACTGATGGCCTACGAGCAGTACTTC.

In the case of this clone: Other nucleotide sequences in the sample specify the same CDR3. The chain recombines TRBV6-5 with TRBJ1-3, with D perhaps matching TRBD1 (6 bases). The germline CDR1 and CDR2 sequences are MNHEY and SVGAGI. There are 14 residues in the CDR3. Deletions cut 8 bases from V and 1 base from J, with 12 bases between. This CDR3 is CASSRGSSGNTIYF. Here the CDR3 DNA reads TGTGCCAGCTCCAGGGGTTCATCTGGAAACACCATATATTTT.

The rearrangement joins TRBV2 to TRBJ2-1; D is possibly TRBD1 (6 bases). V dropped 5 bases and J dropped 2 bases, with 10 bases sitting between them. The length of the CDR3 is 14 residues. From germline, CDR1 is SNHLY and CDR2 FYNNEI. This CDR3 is CASSRRGTYNEQFF. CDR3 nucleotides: TGTGCCAGCAGTCGCAGGGGAACCTACAATGAGCAGTTCTTC.